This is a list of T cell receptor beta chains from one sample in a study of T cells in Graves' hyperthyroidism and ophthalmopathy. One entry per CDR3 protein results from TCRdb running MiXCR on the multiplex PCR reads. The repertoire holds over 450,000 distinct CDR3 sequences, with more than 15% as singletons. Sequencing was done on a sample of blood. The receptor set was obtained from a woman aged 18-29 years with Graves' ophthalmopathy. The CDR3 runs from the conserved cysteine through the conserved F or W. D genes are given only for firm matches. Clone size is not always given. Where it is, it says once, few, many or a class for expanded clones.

CDR3nt: TGTGCCAGTAGTATGACAGGGGGCGGCACTGAAGCTTTCTTT; CDR3aa: CASSMTGGGTEAFF; abundance: NA; d_gene: TRBD1; j_gene: TRBJ1-1; v_gene: TRBV19
CDR3nt: TGTGCCAGCTCACCGGGACAGCTGGATTCTGGAAACACCATATATTTT; CDR3aa: CASSPGQLDSGNTIYF; abundance: many; d_gene: TRBD1; j_gene: TRBJ1-3; v_gene: TRBV18
CDR3nt: TGCAGTGCTAGAGGGACTAGCGGGGGGGATAATGAGCAGTTCTTC; CDR3aa: CSARGTSGGDNEQFF; abundance: many; d_gene: TRBD2; j_gene: TRBJ2-1; v_gene: TRBV20-1
CDR3nt: TGTGCCAGCAGTTTCCCGACAGGGGTGAACACTGAAGCTTTCTTT; CDR3aa: CASSFPTGVNTEAFF; abundance: many; d_gene: TRBD1; j_gene: TRBJ1-1; v_gene: TRBV12-3/TRBV12-4
CDR3nt: TGCGCCAGCAGCCACACCCGGGGGGTGAACACTGAAGCTTTCTTT; CDR3aa: CASSHTRGVNTEAFF; abundance: NA; d_gene: NA; j_gene: TRBJ1-1; v_gene: TRBV4-1
CDR3nt: TGCGCCAGCAGCCAAGTCCTGGGACTAGCGGAAACAGATACGCAGTATTTT; CDR3aa: CASSQVLGLAETDTQYF; abundance: NA; d_gene: TRBD2; j_gene: TRBJ2-3; v_gene: TRBV4-3
CDR3nt: TGTGCCAGCAGCTTAGTACGGGCCAGCAGTGGCTACACCTTC; CDR3aa: CASSLVRASSGYTF; abundance: NA; d_gene: NA; j_gene: TRBJ1-2; v_gene: TRBV11-2
CDR3nt: TGTGCCAGCCTAACCGGGGCAGGGACCACCGATGAGCAGTTCTTC; CDR3aa: CASLTGAGTTDEQFF; abundance: NA; d_gene: NA; j_gene: TRBJ2-1; v_gene: TRBV6-1
CDR3nt: TGTGCCAGTGGAGGGACACCTGGAAACACCATATATTTT; CDR3aa: CASGGTPGNTIYF; abundance: few; d_gene: NA; j_gene: TRBJ1-3; v_gene: TRBV19
CDR3nt: TGTGCCAGCAGTTCGCCCGCTAGCGGGGGAGGCTATGAGCAGTTCTTC; CDR3aa: CASSSPASGGGYEQFF; abundance: many; d_gene: TRBD2; j_gene: TRBJ2-1; v_gene: TRBV27
CDR3nt: TGTGCCTGGAGCGAACCGGGACAGAAGGTGTATGGCTACACCTTC; CDR3aa: CAWSEPGQKVYGYTF; abundance: few; d_gene: TRBD1; j_gene: TRBJ1-2; v_gene: TRBV30